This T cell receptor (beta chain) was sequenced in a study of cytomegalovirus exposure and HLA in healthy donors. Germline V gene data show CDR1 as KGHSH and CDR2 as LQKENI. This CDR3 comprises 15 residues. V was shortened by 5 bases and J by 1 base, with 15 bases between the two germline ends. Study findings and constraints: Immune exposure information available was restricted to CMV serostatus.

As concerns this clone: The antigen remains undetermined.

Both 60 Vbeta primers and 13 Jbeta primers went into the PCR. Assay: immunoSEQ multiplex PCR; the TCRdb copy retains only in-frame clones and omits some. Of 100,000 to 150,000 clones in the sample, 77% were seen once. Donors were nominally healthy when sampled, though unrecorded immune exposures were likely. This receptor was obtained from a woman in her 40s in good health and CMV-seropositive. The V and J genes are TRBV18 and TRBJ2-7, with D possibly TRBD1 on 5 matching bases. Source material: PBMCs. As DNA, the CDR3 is TGTGCCAGCTCATCAGAAGTAGGGGTGTCCTACGAGCAGTACTTC. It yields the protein CASSSEVGVSYEQYF.